This passage covers 2 T cell receptor beta chains from one sample sequenced in a study of T cell responses to AZD1222 COVID-19 vaccine. Assay used: immunoSEQ multiplex PCR; TCRdb lists only in-frame clones, some missing. The data contain 250,000 or so clones, about 92% of them singletons. This specimen consisted of peripheral blood, obtained on day 0 of AZD1222 vaccination. The receptors were gathered from an adult in good health.

The rearrangement joins TRBV5-4 to TRBJ1-2; TRBD1 matches at 8 bases. This CDR3 contains 14 residues. CDR1 and CDR2 from the germline V gene are SGHNT and YYREEE (reference sequence). With 5 bases clipped from V and 4 bases from J, the junction kept 7 bases outside the gene matches. CDR3 region: CASSQPGQVYGYTF. In nucleotides, the CDR3 is TGTGCCAGCAGTCAACCGGGACAGGTCTATGGCTACACCTTC.

V gene TRBV28 combines with J gene TRBJ2-7, with 8 bases that match TRBD1. V trimming: 7 bases; J trimming: 5 bases; junction bases outside the gene matches: 7. Germline CDR1 and CDR2: MDHEN and SYDVKM. The CDR3 totals 13 residues. In DNA, the CDR3 is TGTGCCAGCACTCGGACAGGGCGCCACGAGCAGTACTTC. This encodes CASTRTGRHEQYF.